This TCR beta chain originates from a study of blood T cell repertoires in COVID-19. Whole-study context: The United States, Italy and Spain were the sources of the acute and convalescent COVID-19 samples.

Authors' processing steps: From reference gene primer amplification, estimates of nucleated cell counts were derived. Assay used: immunoSEQ multiplex PCR; TCRdb lists only in-frame clones, some missing. V and J calls and clone size are as listed in that table; D and trimming were resolved from the DNA. The data show around 67,000 clones, approximately 86% seen once. V was pared by 5 bases and J by 2 bases, with 4 bases of the junction left unmatched. The CDR3 has 15 residues. Germline assignment: CDR1 WSHSY and CDR2 SAAADI. This chain uses TRBV10-2 with TRBJ2-5, with 11 bases identical to TRBD2. This clonotype originated in a woman of 80 years or more with active or convalescent COVID-19. Sequenced material: peripheral blood. The CDR3 nucleotides are TGCGCCAGCAGTCATACTAGCGGGGGTCAAGAGACCCAGTACTTC. Translating gives CASSHTSGGQETQYF.